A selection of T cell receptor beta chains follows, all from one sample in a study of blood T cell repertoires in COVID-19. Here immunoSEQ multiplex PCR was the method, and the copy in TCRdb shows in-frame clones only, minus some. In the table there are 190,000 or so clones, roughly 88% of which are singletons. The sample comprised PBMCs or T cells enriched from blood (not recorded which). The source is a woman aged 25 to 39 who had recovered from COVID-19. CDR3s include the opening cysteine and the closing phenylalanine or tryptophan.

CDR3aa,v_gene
CASSPYRAGEQYF,TRBV6-1
CASSSRDTSYGYTF,TRBV5-4
CASTTEGHLVEKLFF,TRBV28
CSAEGLGEFF,TRBV20-1
CASSRGGAYEQYF,TRBV12-3/TRBV12-4
CASSMSEIYYEQFF,TRBV6-2/TRBV6-3
CASRFSGQGGTSSYNSPLHF,TRBV27
CSVWRERPYEQYF,TRBV29-1
CASREEVRNIQYF,TRBV12-3/TRBV12-4
CASSLEEGTQYF,TRBV7-9
CASSGEDRPSYGYTF,TRBV2
CAISSQGSGNTIYF,TRBV10-3
CASSGASGRVNTGELFF,TRBV25-1
CASTRTSLTYNEQFF,TRBV27
CASSYLSGVNTEAFF,TRBV6-2/TRBV6-3
CASSYSVRGPGYTF,TRBV6-5
CASCRTGVLGGYTF,TRBV5-4
CASSVTSGGSYEQYF,TRBV7-8
CASRRWASDRWTQYF,TRBV11-3
CASSHSYEQYF,TRBV28
CASSGPGQGGPSGYGYTF,TRBV4-1
CASSLWGEAYNQPQHF,TRBV28
CASRTSGRYSYEQYF,TRBV27
CASSRTEVRGYYYGYTF,TRBV5-6
CASSLTSSSGSPYEQYF,TRBV11-2
CASSDSASGVSDTQYF,TRBV5-6
CASSLMAGGPGWDTGELFF,TRBV7-6
CASSLSGYLSEQYF,TRBV28
CASSLDTSANYNEQFF,TRBV27
CATRGGPRDSQETQYF,TRBV28
CASSGSGGFTNYGYTF,TRBV2
CASSLPGTGTGMGYF,TRBV7-2
CASSLKGQGKDGYTF,TRBV7-9
CASSLSGSPTESPDTQYF,TRBV28
CASSPREQETQYF,TRBV7-8
CASTVGQGVQPQHF,TRBV6-5
CASSIATTYNEQFF,TRBV19
CAISLLAGGSETQYF,TRBV10-3
CASSKKERFAGSRDSNQPQHF,TRBV21-1
CASSDQGSSYEQYF,TRBV2
CASRLRTDTGELFF,TRBV19
CASSQDLKGGNYGYTF,TRBV14
CASRRENSPLHF,TRBV7-9
CAISESQGARTEAFF,TRBV10-3
CASSPSGTWGYEQYF,TRBV19
CASSSRLAGVGGAQYF,TRBV5-8
CASSAGQGAFQPQHF,TRBV2
CASSLVLAGGQETQYF,TRBV7-8
CASTPGGRNEKLFF,TRBV5-1
CASSCGQSNQPQHF,TRBV7-4
CASSLPEKTGEQYF,TRBV28
CAISGETQGAAQYF,TRBV10-3
CASSISQGMNTEAFF,TRBV25-1
CASLIQGASSTQYF,TRBV2
CASSRGPSGIKYEQYF,TRBV5-6
CASGLVAGDYTGELFF,TRBV12-5
CASSLVAGVGNEQFF,TRBV7-6
CASSADGGLAFGGANVLTF,TRBV2
CASSLNPGQGGNEQYF,TRBV28
CAISSQTSGYEQYF,TRBV10-3